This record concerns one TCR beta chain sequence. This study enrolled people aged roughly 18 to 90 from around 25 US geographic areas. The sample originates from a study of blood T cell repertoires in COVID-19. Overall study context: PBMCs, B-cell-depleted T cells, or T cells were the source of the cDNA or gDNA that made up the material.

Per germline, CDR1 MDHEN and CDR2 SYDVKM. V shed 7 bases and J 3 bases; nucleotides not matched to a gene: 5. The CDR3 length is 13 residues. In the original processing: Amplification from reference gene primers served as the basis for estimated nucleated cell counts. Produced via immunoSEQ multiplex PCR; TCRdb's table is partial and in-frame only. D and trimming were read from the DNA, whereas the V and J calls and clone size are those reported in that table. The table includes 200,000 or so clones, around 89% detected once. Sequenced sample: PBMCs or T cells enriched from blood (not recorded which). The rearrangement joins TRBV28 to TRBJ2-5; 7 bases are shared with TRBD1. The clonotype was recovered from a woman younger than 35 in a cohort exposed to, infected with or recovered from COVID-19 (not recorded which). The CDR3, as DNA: TGTGCCAGCACCCTGACAGGGAAAGAGACCCAGTACTTC. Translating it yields CASTLTGKETQYF.